This T cell receptor (beta chain) was sequenced in a study of T cell repertoires in cytomegalovirus infection. Study information: It was the public TCR beta signatures that indicated both CMV infection and matching HLA type.

From the reads, TCRdb called clonotypes with MiXCR, one entry per CDR3 protein. The sample includes 300,000 or so distinct CDR3 sequences, around 10% seen only once; the top ten take approximately 2.4%. Per germline, CDR1 SGHNT and CDR2 YENEEA. Trimming removed 4 bases at V and 5 bases at J, with 11 bases between. This CDR3 comprises 13 residues. The study, taken as a whole, reports: Predominance within the ex vivo response was attributable to HLA-C-restricted CMV-specific TCR beta clonotypes.

This clonotype occurred a few times. Its specificity is not known. The sequenced sample consisted of PBMCs. The sequence was obtained from a human donor in good health (CMV status not recorded). Some clones in this sample may be carry-over from other donors' samples. V is TRBV11-3 and J is TRBJ1-1; D unclear. The CDR3 here is CASSSSSRTEAFF. The CDR3, as DNA: TGTGCCAGCAGCTCCTCGAGCCGGACTGAAGCTTTCTTT.